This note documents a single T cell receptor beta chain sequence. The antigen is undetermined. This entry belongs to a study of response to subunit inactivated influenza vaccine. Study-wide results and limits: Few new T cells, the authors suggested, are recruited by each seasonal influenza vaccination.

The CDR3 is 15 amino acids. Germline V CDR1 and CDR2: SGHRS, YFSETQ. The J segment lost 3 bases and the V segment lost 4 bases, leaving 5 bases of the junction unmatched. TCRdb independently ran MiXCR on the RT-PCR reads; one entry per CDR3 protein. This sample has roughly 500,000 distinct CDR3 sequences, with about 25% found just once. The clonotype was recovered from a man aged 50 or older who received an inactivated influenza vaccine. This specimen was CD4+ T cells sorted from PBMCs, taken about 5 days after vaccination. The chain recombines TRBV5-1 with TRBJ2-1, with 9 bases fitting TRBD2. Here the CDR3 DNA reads TGCGCCAGCAGCGTTAGCGGGAGCTACTACAATGAGCAGTTCTTC. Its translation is CASSVSGSYYNEQFF.